This T cell receptor (beta chain) was sequenced for a study of OX40 agonist ivuxolimab in advanced cancers. The overall study: Ivuxolimab was administered intravenously to patients at 0.01 to 10 mg/kg every 2 weeks.

This clone was detected once. The CDR3 sequence is 14 residues long. V was shortened by 5 bases and J by 6 bases, with 17 bases between the two germline ends. Germline loops: CDR1 SGHAT, CDR2 FQNNGV. The repertoire was sequenced with immunoSEQ multiplex PCR; TCRdb's copy has only in-frame clones and lacks some. The sample has under 90,000 clones, approximately 89% seen once. This chain uses TRBV11-2 with TRBJ2-7; D possibly matches TRBD1 or TRBD2 (6 bases each). The receptor was isolated from an adult with an advanced solid tumor such as melanoma, head and neck, liver or kidney cancer. Material: CD4+ or CD8+ T cells sorted from blood, obtained in a trial of the OX40 agonist ivuxolimab. The chain's CDR3 is CASSQGTKGGEQYF. For the CDR3, the DNA is TGTGCCAGCAGCCAGGGGACAAAGGGGGGCGAGCAGTACTTC.